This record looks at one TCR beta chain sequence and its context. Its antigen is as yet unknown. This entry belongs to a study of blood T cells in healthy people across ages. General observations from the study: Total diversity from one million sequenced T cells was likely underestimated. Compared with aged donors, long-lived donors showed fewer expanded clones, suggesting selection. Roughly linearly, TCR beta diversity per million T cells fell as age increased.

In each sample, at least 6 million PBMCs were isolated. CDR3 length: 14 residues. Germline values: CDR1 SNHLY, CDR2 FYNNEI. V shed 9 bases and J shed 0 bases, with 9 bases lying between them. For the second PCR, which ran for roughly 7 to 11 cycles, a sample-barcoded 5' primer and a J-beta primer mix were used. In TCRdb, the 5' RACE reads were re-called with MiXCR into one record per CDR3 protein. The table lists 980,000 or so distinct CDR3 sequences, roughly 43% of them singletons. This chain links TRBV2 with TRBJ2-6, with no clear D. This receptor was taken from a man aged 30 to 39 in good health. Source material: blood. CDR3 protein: CARGETSGANVLTF. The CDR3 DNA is TGTGCCAGAGGAGAGACCTCTGGGGCCAACGTCCTGACTTTC.